This T cell receptor beta chain is from a study of blood T cell repertoires in COVID-19. In the study overall: Samples came from the United States, Italy and Spain, spanning acute and convalescent COVID-19. The analysed material was cDNA or gDNA that came from T cells, B-cell-depleted T cells, or PBMCs.

In the study's own analysis: Quantification of nucleated cells was approximated via reference gene primer amplification. Clones were sequenced by immunoSEQ multiplex PCR, and TCRdb holds only the in-frame ones, with some missing. That table is the source of V, J and clone size, and D and trimming were worked out from the DNA. The sample includes approximately 100,000 clones, around 80% of them seen just once. V shed 5 bases and J 4 bases; nucleotides not matched to a gene: 9. The CDR3 has 15 residues. CDR1 SGHTA and CDR2 FQGNSA come from the germline V gene. The sequencing sample was made of peripheral blood. The V and J genes are TRBV7-2 and TRBJ1-1; TRBD1 matches 8 bases. This sequence was found in a woman older than 75 with active or convalescent COVID-19. Here the CDR3 reads CASSKTTGAGTEAFF. CDR3 bases: TGTGCCAGCAGCAAGACGACAGGGGCAGGCACTGAAGCTTTCTTT.